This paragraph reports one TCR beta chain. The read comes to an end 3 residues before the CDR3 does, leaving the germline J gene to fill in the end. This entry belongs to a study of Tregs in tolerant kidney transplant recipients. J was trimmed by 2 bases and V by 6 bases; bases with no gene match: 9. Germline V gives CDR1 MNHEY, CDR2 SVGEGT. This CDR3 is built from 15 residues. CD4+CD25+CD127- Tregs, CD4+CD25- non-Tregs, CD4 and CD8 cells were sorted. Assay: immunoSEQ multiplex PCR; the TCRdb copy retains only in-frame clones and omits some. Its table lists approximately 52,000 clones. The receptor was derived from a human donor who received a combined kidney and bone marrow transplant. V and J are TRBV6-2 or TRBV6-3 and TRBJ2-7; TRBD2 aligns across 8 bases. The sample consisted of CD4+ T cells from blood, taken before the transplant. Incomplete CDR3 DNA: TGTGCCAGCAGCGACTGGGGACTAGGGACCTACGAG. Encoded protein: CASSDWGLGTYE. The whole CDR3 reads CASSDWGLGTYEQYF.